This passage covers 24 T cell receptor beta chains from one sample sequenced in a study of technical replicates of blood from several donors. The method was immunoSEQ multiplex PCR; TCRdb's version includes in-frame clones alone and lacks a portion of them. The repertoire holds more than 65,000 clones, with about 94% as singletons. Material: T cells isolated from PBMCs. The receptors derive from a human donor in good health.

The chain is built from TRBV5-1 and TRBJ1-1; D perhaps matches TRBD1 (5 bases). Trimming pared 3 bases from V and 0 bases from J, leaving 9 bases between. CDR1 SGHRS and CDR2 YFSETQ come from the germline V gene. CDR3 length: 14 residues. DNA of the CDR3: TGCGCCAGCAGCTCCTCGACAGTGAACACTGAAGCTTTCTTT. Amino acids: CASSSSTVNTEAFF.

V and J are TRBV5-4 and TRBJ2-2; 11 nucleotides line up with TRBD2. Germline V gene data show CDR1 as SGHNT and CDR2 as YYREEE (reference sequence). This CDR3 region has 18 residues. The V gene end was trimmed by 2 bases and the J gene end by 5 bases; junction bases not matched to a gene: 11. CDR3 coding DNA: TGTGCCAGCAGCTTCTCCGGCCTAGCGGGAGGAGCAACCGGGGAGCTGTTTTTT. Protein: CASSFSGLAGGATGELFF.

The chain has TRBV9 and TRBJ2-7; D might be TRBD2 (6 bases). CDR1 and CDR2 (germline): SGDLS, YYNGEE. CDR3 length equals 14 residues. The V and J ends lost 2 bases and 3 bases respectively, with 12 bases between them. The CDR3 nucleotides read TGTGCCAGCAGCGTCAGCGGAGGGGTCTACGAGCAGTACTTC. Translated, it gives CASSVSGGVYEQYF.

The chain carries TRBV5-1 and TRBJ2-7, with 11 positions matching TRBD2. The CDR3 loop spans 14 amino acids. V gave up 4 bases and J gave up 9 bases; unmatched junction bases: 9. Germline V gene sequence: CDR1 SGHRS, CDR2 YFSETQ. DNA of the CDR3: TGCGCCAGCAGCAACTATTCTAGCGGGAGGTGGCAGTACTTC. Encoded protein: CASSNYSSGRWQYF.

The chain combines TRBV2 with TRBJ1-3, with unresolved D. The CDR3 extends over 15 amino acids. Between the trimmed V and J ends, which lost 5 bases and 0 bases, there was a span of 11 bases. Per the germline V gene, CDR1 is SNHLY and CDR2 is FYNNEI. In DNA, the CDR3 is TGTGCCAGCAGTAGCAGGCTTACCTCTGGAAACACCATATATTTT. Translated, it gives CASSSRLTSGNTIYF. Full variable domain (rest looked up from reference TRBV2 and TRBJ1-3): EPEVTQTPSHQVTQMGQEVILRCVPISNHLYFYWYRQILGQKVEFLVSFYNNEISEKSEIFDDQFSVERPDGSNFTLKIRSTKLEDSAMYFCASSSRLTSGNTIYFGEGSWLTVV.

The chain couples TRBV13 to TRBJ1-5; TRBD1 is a possible D gene (5 bases). Looked up from germline, CDR1 is PRHDT and CDR2 is FYEKMQ (reference sequence). The CDR3 spans 17 residues. Trimming pared 3 bases from V and 6 bases from J, leaving 21 bases between. The CDR3 region has the DNA TGTGCCAGCAGCTTCGCTCAGGGTTCTCGGTATAGTCAGCCCCAGCATTTT. It is translated as CASSFAQGSRYSQPQHF.

The genes are TRBV27 and TRBJ2-7; D ambiguous. The germline V and J ends were trimmed by 3 bases and 2 bases, with 8 bases remaining between them. There are 13 residues in the CDR3. Germline V CDR1 and CDR2: MNHEY, SMNVEV (reference sequence). In DNA, the CDR3 is TGTGCCAGCAGTTTGGTAGCACCCTACGAGCAGTACTTC. Its translation is CASSLVAPYEQYF.

This clone was seen more than once but under ten times. This chain connects TRBV7-9 to TRBJ1-5, with D possibly TRBD1 on 5 matching bases. Germline lookup yields CDR1 SEHNR and CDR2 FQNEAQ (reference sequence). The CDR3 totals 11 residues. The V end was cut by 5 bases, the J end by 13 bases, with 12 bases between. The CDR3 sequence is CASSVGAVQHF. CDR3 DNA: TGTGCCAGCAGCGTTGGGGCAGTTCAGCATTTT.

The gene calls are TRBV5-6 and TRBJ1-1; the match to TRBD1 covers 9 bases. The V gene's germline CDR1 is SGHDT and CDR2 YYEEEE. The CDR3 spans 13 residues. Germline trimming cut 4 bases from V and 12 bases from J; bases unmatched to any gene: 10. CDR3 region: CASSPRPGQGTFF. For the CDR3, the DNA is TGTGCCAGCAGCCCACGCCCTGGACAGGGGACTTTCTTT.

V and J are TRBV28 and TRBJ1-4, with TRBD1 identical over 7 bases. The CDR3 spans 15 residues. The J segment lost 9 bases and the V segment lost 5 bases, leaving 12 bases of the junction unmatched. From germline, CDR1 is MDHEN and CDR2 SYDVKM. In nucleotides, the CDR3 is TGTGCCAGCAGTCCCATTGACAGGGACGCGAAAAAACTGTTTTTT. It is translated as CASSPIDRDAKKLFF.

V and J are TRBV11-3 and TRBJ2-1, with 15 bases aligning to TRBD2. The germline CDR1 and CDR2 sequences are SGHNT and YENEEA. The CDR3 is made up of 16 amino acids. V was pared by 5 bases and J by 8 bases, with 7 bases of the junction left unmatched. The chain's CDR3 is CASSQGLAGGRYEQFF. The CDR3 DNA reads as TGTGCCAGCAGCCAGGGACTAGCGGGAGGAAGGTATGAGCAGTTCTTC.

This clone was recorded a few times. CDR3 loop: CSVVGRMNTEAFF. CDR3 DNA: TGCAGCGTTGTGGGGAGGATGAACACTGAAGCTTTCTTT. This sequence joins TRBV29-1 and TRBJ1-1; D remains ambiguous. Looked up from germline, CDR1 is SQVTM and CDR2 is ANQGSEA. This CDR3 is 13 amino acids long. V lost 4 bases to trimming and J lost 0 bases, with 9 bases between them.

The chain recombines TRBV28 with TRBJ2-3; possible D gene TRBD1, 6 bases. V lost 6 bases to trimming and J lost 6 bases, with 19 bases between them. The germline V gene has CDR1 MDHEN and CDR2 SYDVKM. This CDR3 spans 15 amino acids. The CDR3 nucleotides read TGTGCCAGCAGCCCTAGGCAACAGGGCCGGGATACGCAGTATTTT. It encodes CASSPRQQGRDTQYF.

The genes are TRBV13 and TRBJ1-2; a possible D gene is TRBD1 (6 bases). This CDR3 is built from 14 residues. The germline V gene has CDR1 PRHDT and CDR2 FYEKMQ (reference sequence). The V and J ends lost 0 bases and 7 bases respectively, with 12 bases between them. The DNA of the CDR3 is TGTGCCAGCAGCTTAGGTGGGGGCGAGGGTGGCTACACCTTC. Its translation: CASSLGGGEGGYTF.

The CDR3 sequence: CAWGRQGPYNEQFF. For the CDR3, the DNA is TGTGCCTGGGGGCGACAGGGACCCTACAATGAGCAGTTCTTC. The V call is TRBV30, the J call TRBJ2-1, with TRBD1 identical over 7 bases. The germline V gene has CDR1 GTSNPN and CDR2 SVGIG (reference sequence). CDR3 length: 14 residues. V lost 5 bases and J lost 2; bases outside the gene matches: 6.

The V gene is TRBV19, the J gene TRBJ2-3; D is perhaps TRBD2 (5 bases). This CDR3 is built from 15 residues. Trimming stripped 6 bases from V and 2 bases from J, with 15 bases between. In germline, CDR1 is LNHDA, CDR2 SQIVND (reference sequence). The CDR3 bases are TGTGCCAGTAGGACCCGAGGGAGCGCCACAGATACGCAGTATTTT. This codes for CASRTRGSATDTQYF.

This sequence joins TRBV28 and TRBJ2-7; 11 bases are shared with TRBD2. The V and J ends lost 5 bases and 2 bases, in that order; junction bases with no gene match: 5. The CDR3 covers 15 residues. Germline V CDR1 and CDR2: MDHEN, SYDVKM. CDR3 in DNA: TGTGCCAGCAGTATACTAGCGGGAGACACCTACGAGCAGTACTTC. Its protein is CASSILAGDTYEQYF.

This clone was seen only once. This chain connects TRBV11-2 to TRBJ2-6; 7 nucleotides align to TRBD1. The length of the CDR3 is 19 residues. Germline V gene data show CDR1 as SGHAT and CDR2 as FQNNGV. Trimming took 3 bases from V and 2 from J; bases not matched to a gene: 13. In DNA, the CDR3 is TGTGCCAGCAGCTTTTACAAAGGACAGGTGAATACTGGGGCCAACGTCCTGACTTTC. This encodes CASSFYKGQVNTGANVLTF. Drawing the rest from reference TRBV11-2 and TRBJ2-6, the complete variable domain is EAGVAQSPRYKIIEKRQSVAFWCNPISGHATLYWYQQILGQGPKLLIQFQNNGVVDDSQLPKDRFSAERLKGVDSTLKIQPAKLEDSAVYLCASSFYKGQVNTGANVLTFGAGSRLTVL.

This chain joins TRBV5-4 and TRBJ1-2; 12 nucleotides agree with TRBD1. The CDR3 runs to 14 residues. V trimming: 3 bases; J trimming: 6 bases; junction bases outside the gene matches: 3. CDR1 SGHNT and CDR2 YYREEE come from the germline V gene (reference sequence). CDR3 nucleotides: TGTGCCAGCAGCTCGGGGGACAGGGGGCATGGCTACACCTTC. This sequence encodes CASSSGDRGHGYTF.

The chain combines TRBV9 with TRBJ2-7; D perhaps matches TRBD1 (5 bases). V lost 0 bases and J lost 5, with 12 bases in between. Germline V gives CDR1 SGDLS, CDR2 YYNGEE. The CDR3 length is 14 residues. CDR3: CASSVGQKVDEQYF. DNA for the CDR3: TGTGCCAGCAGCGTAGGACAGAAGGTCGACGAGCAGTACTTC.

The V call is TRBV27, the J call TRBJ2-1; the D gene is possibly TRBD2 (5 bases). Deletions cut 3 bases from V and 6 bases from J, with 6 bases between. Per the germline V gene, CDR1 is MNHEY and CDR2 is SMNVEV (reference sequence). This CDR3 is built from 12 residues. The CDR3 DNA reads as TGTGCCAGCAGTTTCCTAGCCAATGAGCAGTTCTTC. It specifies CASSFLANEQFF.

The chain uses TRBV5-6 and TRBJ2-7, with D possibly TRBD1 on 6 matching bases. V lost 4 bases and J lost 4, with 15 bases in between. Per the germline V gene, CDR1 is SGHDT and CDR2 is YYEEEE. This CDR3 comprises 14 residues. The CDR3 sequence: CASSAGRGTYEQYF. The CDR3 coding sequence is TGTGCCAGCAGCGCTGGCAGGGGAACGTACGAGCAGTACTTC.

The chain combines TRBV15 with TRBJ1-2; D might be TRBD1 (6 bases). The CDR3 runs 20 residues. Trimming cost V 0 bases and J 7 bases, with 30 bases left between them. Germline CDR1 reads LNHNV; CDR2 reads YYDKDF (reference sequence). The CDR3, as DNA: TGTGCCACCAGCAGAGATTCTGGCCTCCTTACTTTTCGGCCCAGGGGTGGCTACACCTTC. It is translated as CATSRDSGLLTFRPRGGYTF.

This sequence joins TRBV21-1 and TRBJ2-7; TRBD2 reflects the table's D call only, with no check against the DNA. TRBV21-1 is a pseudogene segment. This CDR3 region has 13 residues. The CDR3 region is CASSGLPSYEQYF. Written as DNA, the CDR3 is TGTGCCAGCAGCGGACTGCCCTCCTACGAGCAGTACTTC.